The 5 T cell receptor beta chains below were found in one sample sequenced in a study of beta chain features in type 1 diabetes. Study-wide points: Type 1 diabetes patients had TCRB CDR3s that were shorter (moderately but significantly so) in all four CD4+ subsets.

No antigen is known for these receptors. Every bit of the isolated RNA underwent reverse transcription, so sequencing read expressed TCRB transcripts. The assay was immunoSEQ multiplex PCR, and TCRdb's table has in-frame clones only and misses some. Among hundreds of thousands of clones listed, approximately 9.9% were seen once. Sequencing was done on a sample of central memory CD4+ T cells from blood. The receptors here all came from a man aged 25 to 45 with type 1 diabetes.

This clone was found a few times. The chain is built from TRBV30 and TRBJ2-5; D possibly matches TRBD1 or TRBD2 (5 bases each). The V gene lost 1 base and the J gene lost 6 bases, with 15 bases spanning the gap. Germline-derived CDR1 and CDR2 are GTSNPN and SVGIG (reference sequence). The CDR3 is 14 amino acids. The CDR3, as DNA: TGTGCCTGGAGTGGGGACCCGGGCGTGAAGACCCAGTACTTC. It encodes CAWSGDPGVKTQYF. Drawing the rest from reference TRBV30 and TRBJ2-5, the complete variable domain is SQTIHQWPATLVQPVGSPLSLECTVEGTSNPNLYWYRQAAGRGLQLLFYSVGIGQISSEVPQNLSASRPQDRQFILSSKKLLLSDSGFYLCAWSGDPGVKTQYFGPGTRLLVL.

This clone was detected many times. The chain is built from TRBV7-2 and TRBJ2-3, with 13 bases identical to TRBD2. The germline gives CDR1 SGHTA, CDR2 FQGNSA. The J segment lost 6 bases and the V segment lost 6 bases, leaving 9 bases of the junction unmatched. The CDR3 length is 16 residues. The CDR3 here is CASRELAGGFADTQYF. CDR3 coding DNA: TGTGCCAGCAGGGAACTAGCGGGGGGGTTCGCGGATACGCAGTATTTT.

This chain connects TRBV6-5 to TRBJ1-2; 8 nucleotides align to TRBD1. Germline V lookup: CDR1 MNHEY, CDR2 SVGAGI. This CDR3 region has 14 residues. V dropped 4 bases and J dropped 0; count of bases not matched to a gene: 1. The CDR3: CASSSTGANYGYTF. CDR3 nucleotide sequence: TGTGCCAGCAGTTCGACAGGGGCTAACTATGGCTACACCTTC.

Comments on this clone: Other DNA sequences from this sample encode an identical CDR3 as well. V and J are TRBV18 and TRBJ2-3; 11 nucleotides align to TRBD2. Germline V gene sequence: CDR1 KGHSH, CDR2 LQKENI. J lost 2 bases, V lost 2 bases, and 3 bases had no gene match. The CDR3 is 16 amino acids. DNA for the CDR3: TGTGCCAGCTCACCAAGACTAGCGGGATCCACAGATACGCAGTATTTT. It yields the protein CASSPRLAGSTDTQYF.

This clone was counted many times. DNA of the CDR3: TGTGCCAGCAGCCCCTCTAGCGGGGGCTTCAATGAGCAGTTCTTC. It codes for CASSPSSGGFNEQFF. The genes are TRBV7-2 and TRBJ2-1; 10 positions match TRBD2. Germline CDR1 reads SGHTA; CDR2 reads FQGNSA. The CDR3 contains 15 residues. The V and J ends lost 5 bases and 6 bases, in that order; junction bases with no gene match: 7.